Each of the 14 T cell receptor beta chains below was sequenced from the same sample in a study of T cell responses to AZD1222 COVID-19 vaccine. Assay used: immunoSEQ multiplex PCR; TCRdb lists only in-frame clones, some missing. The table lists over 85,000 clones, roughly 84% of them singletons. Material: peripheral blood, obtained on day 0 of AZD1222 vaccination. These receptors all come from an adult in good health.

This clone was observed once. V usage is TRBV5-4 and J usage is TRBJ1-2, with 7 bases fitting TRBD1. V was pared by 4 bases and J by 0 bases, with 6 bases of the junction left unmatched. This CDR3 comprises 15 residues. Per the germline V gene, CDR1 is SGHNT and CDR2 is YYREEE (reference sequence). In DNA form, the CDR3 reads TGTGCCAGCAGCGCGGGACAGTCAGCTAACTATGGCTACACCTTC. Its translation: CASSAGQSANYGYTF.

The J gene is TRBJ1-1, the V gene TRBV5-1, with 10 bases fitting TRBD1. J gave up 6 bases and V 5 bases, and 7 bases lay outside the gene matches. The V gene's germline CDR1 is SGHRS and CDR2 YFSETQ. The CDR3 contains 14 residues. In DNA form, the CDR3 reads TGCGCCAGCAGGCCGACAGGGGGCCGGGCTGAAGCTTTCTTT. Translation: CASRPTGGRAEAFF.

The chain has TRBV6-5 and TRBJ1-4, with 11 positions matching TRBD1. This CDR3 has 15 residues. V lost 5 bases, J lost 10 bases, and 9 bases stayed unmatched. In germline, CDR1 is MNHEY, CDR2 SVGAGI. The CDR3 sequence is CASSPTGTGGSKLFF. The CDR3 nucleotides read TGTGCCAGCAGTCCCACGGGGACAGGGGGTTCAAAACTGTTTTTT.

V gene TRBV19 combines with J gene TRBJ2-7; 9 bases align to TRBD1. V shed 6 bases and J 3 bases; nucleotides not matched to a gene: 3. CDR1 is LNHDA, CDR2 SQIVND, per germline (reference sequence). This CDR3 spans 13 amino acids. The CDR3 nucleotides read TGTGCCAGTAGCAGGGACAGGGTCTACGAGCAGTACTTC. The encoded protein is CASSRDRVYEQYF.

As to this clone: A junction end diverges from the germline sequence, so it may reflect a read error. This rearrangement joins TRBV29-1 to TRBJ2-5; possible D gene TRBD2, 6 bases. From germline, CDR1 is SQVTM and CDR2 ANQGSEA. CDR3 length equals 14 residues. Here the CDR3 DNA reads TGCAGCGTCCCCGCGGGGACCATACAAGGGACCCAGTACTTC. It translates to CSVPAGTIQGTQYF.

Here the CDR3 reads CASSFELAGAYEQYF. The CDR3 nucleotides are TGTGCCAGCAGCTTTGAACTAGCGGGAGCCTACGAGCAGTACTTC. The chain joins TRBV11-1 to TRBJ2-7, with 11 nucleotides matching TRBD2. The CDR3 covers 15 residues. Germline CDR1 SGHAT, CDR2 FQDESV (reference sequence). J gave up 2 bases and V 3 bases, and 3 bases lay outside the gene matches.

This chain joins TRBV3-1 (or the pseudogene TRBV3-2) and TRBJ2-3, with 7 bases identical to TRBD2. V dropped 0 bases and J dropped 4; count of bases not matched to a gene: 1. CDR1 is LGHDT and CDR2 is YNNKEL in the germline V gene (reference sequence). The CDR3 covers 14 residues. CDR3 residues: CASSQDGRADTQYF. As DNA, the CDR3 is TGTGCCAGCAGCCAAGATGGGAGGGCAGATACGCAGTATTTT.

This sequence joins TRBV7-2 and TRBJ2-2, with unresolved D. The CDR3 runs 14 residues. The V gene's germline CDR1 is SGHTA and CDR2 FQGNSA. V gave up 2 bases and J gave up 2 bases, with 6 bases separating them. CDR3 bases: TGTGCCAGCAGCTTAAGGCCAAACACCGGGGAGCTGTTTTTT. It codes for CASSLRPNTGELFF. Full variable domain (remainder filled in from reference TRBV7-2 and TRBJ2-2): GAGVSQSPSNKVTEKGKDVELRCDPISGHTALYWYRQSLGQGLEFLIYFQGNSAPDKSGLPSDRFSAERTGGSVSTLTIQRTQQEDSAVYLCASSLRPNTGELFFGEGSRLTVL.

The genes are TRBV7-6 and TRBJ2-1, with D possibly being TRBD1 (5 bases). Trimming shortened V by 5 bases and J by 2 bases, and 13 bases separated the two germline ends. Germline CDR1 is SGHVS and CDR2 is FNYEAQ. This CDR3 is built from 15 residues. CDR3 sequence: CASSTEDRPYNEQFF. In DNA, the CDR3 is TGTGCCAGCAGCACAGAAGACAGACCCTACAATGAGCAGTTCTTC. The variable domain in full, completed from reference TRBV7-6 and TRBJ2-1, reads GAGVSQSPRYKVTKRGQDVALRCDPISGHVSLYWYRQALGQGPEFLTYFNYEAQQDKSGLPNDRFSAERPEGSISTLTIQRTEQRDSAMYRCASSTEDRPYNEQFFGPGTRLTVL.

The sample holds one count of this clone. The chain employs TRBV5-1 and TRBJ2-3; 8 positions agree with TRBD2. V dropped 3 bases and J dropped 0; count of bases not matched to a gene: 6. This CDR3 is 16 amino acids long. Looked up from germline, CDR1 is SGHRS and CDR2 is YFSETQ. CDR3 region: CASSSQSGGSTDTQYF. The DNA of the CDR3 is TGCGCCAGCAGCTCCCAAAGCGGGGGAAGCACAGATACGCAGTATTTT.

The CDR3 loop reads CAALDEGLKKLFF. The CDR3 region has the DNA TGTGCCGCATTGGACGAGGGGTTGAAGAAACTGTTTTTT. The rearrangement joins TRBV10-3 to TRBJ1-4, with D possibly TRBD1 on 5 matching bases. The CDR3 contains 13 residues. The germline CDR1 and CDR2 sequences are ENHRY and SYGVKD. V lost 11 bases, J lost 11 bases, and 21 bases lay in between.

This clone has just a few counts. This rearrangement joins TRBV7-9 to TRBJ1-2; D remains ambiguous. Germline-derived CDR1 and CDR2 are SEHNR and FQNEAQ (reference sequence). V lost 4 bases and J 3 bases, leaving 9 bases between the germline ends. This CDR3 comprises 13 residues. The CDR3 DNA sequence: TGTGCCAGCAGCTCCTCCAATGACTATGGCTACACCTTC. It translates to CASSSSNDYGYTF.

CDR3 DNA sequence: TGTGCCAGCAGCATAGCCCCAGGGACGAGGGTCTCCTACGAGCAGTACGTC. Its translation is CASSIAPGTRVSYEQYV. V usage is TRBV21-1 and J usage is TRBJ2-7. TRBV21-1 represents a pseudogene. This CDR3 region has 17 residues.

The chain combines TRBV13 with TRBJ1-3; D call uncertain. The V end lost 1 base, the J end lost 4 bases, and 11 bases lay between the germline ends. The CDR3 runs to 15 residues. Germline lookup yields CDR1 PRHDT and CDR2 FYEKMQ (reference sequence). The CDR3 is CASSLDGRSGNTIYF. The CDR3, as DNA: TGTGCCAGCAGCTTAGATGGAAGAAGCGGAAACACCATATATTTT.